The present T cell receptor beta chain was sequenced within a study of PD-1 blockade in classical Hodgkin lymphoma. The study's findings and limits: Causes of the repertoire differences remain undefined, possibly disease activity or prior therapy.

Trimming shortened V by 3 bases and J by 5 bases, and 13 bases separated the two germline ends. Germline V gene lookup returns CDR1 SEHNR and CDR2 FQNEAQ (reference sequence). This CDR3 region has 14 residues. A word on this clone: The antigen is unknown.

Each patient experienced a relapse that followed autologous stem cell transplantation, and brentuximab vedotin exposure varied. The study recorded best responses of complete response, partial response or progressive disease. TCRdb's table, derived via immunoSEQ multiplex PCR, lists solely in-frame clones and lacks some. The repertoire consists of tens of thousands of clones, with roughly 73% occurring once and the leading ten covering more than 13%. The V call is TRBV7-9, the J call TRBJ1-1; D not certain. Sequencing used peripheral blood mononuclear cells (PBMCs), obtained before the second cycle of nivolumab. The receptor was isolated from a human donor with classical Hodgkin lymphoma. The CDR3 DNA is TGTGCCAGCAGCTTCTCGGCGATCCCGACTGAAGCTTTCTTT. This codes for CASSFSAIPTEAFF.